The entry below gives a single T cell receptor (beta chain) sequence along with its context. Its antigen is undetermined. Included in the TCR beta cDNA libraries were unique molecular identifiers. T cells numbering about 0.85 to 11 million gave rise to some 500,000 cDNA molecules. Each CDR3 protein is one row after TCRdb ran MiXCR on the PCR reads. In the table there are 750,000 to 950,000 distinct CDR3 sequences, around 42% of which are singletons. This record comes from a study of post-analysis software for immune sequencing data. Overall study: Secondary progressive, relapsing-remitting and progressive-relapsing multiple sclerosis were among the included disease courses.

Regarding the study as a whole: Included in a set of about five TRBV segments more frequent in patients than controls were TRBV5-6, TRBV5-1 and TRBV20-1.

V was clipped by 7 bases and J by 1 base; unmatched bases: 3. This CDR3 contains 13 residues. Per germline, CDR1 SNHLY and CDR2 FYNNEI. The J gene is TRBJ2-5, the V gene TRBV2; 7 bases agree with TRBD2. This TCR came from a girl between 5 and 17 years old with multiple sclerosis. Sequenced material: blood. The CDR3 spells CASKSGVQETQYF. The CDR3 DNA sequence: TGTGCCAGCAAGAGCGGGGTCCAAGAGACCCAGTACTTC.